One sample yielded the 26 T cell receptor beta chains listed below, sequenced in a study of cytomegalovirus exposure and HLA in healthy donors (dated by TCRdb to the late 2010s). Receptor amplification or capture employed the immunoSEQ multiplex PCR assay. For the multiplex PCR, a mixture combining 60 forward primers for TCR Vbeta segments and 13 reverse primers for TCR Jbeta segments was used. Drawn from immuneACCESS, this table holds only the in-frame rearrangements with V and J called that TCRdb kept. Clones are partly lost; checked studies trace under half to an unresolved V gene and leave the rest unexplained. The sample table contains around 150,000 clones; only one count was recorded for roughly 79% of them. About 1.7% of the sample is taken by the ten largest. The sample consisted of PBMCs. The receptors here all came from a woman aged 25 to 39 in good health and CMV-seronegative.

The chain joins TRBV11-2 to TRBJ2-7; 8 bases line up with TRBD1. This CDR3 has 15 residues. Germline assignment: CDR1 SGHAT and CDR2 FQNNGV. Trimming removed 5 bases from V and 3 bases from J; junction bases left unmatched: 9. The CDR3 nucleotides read TGTGCCAGCAGCATCTATTCCGGGACAGGCTACGAGCAGTACTTC. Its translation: CASSIYSGTGYEQYF.

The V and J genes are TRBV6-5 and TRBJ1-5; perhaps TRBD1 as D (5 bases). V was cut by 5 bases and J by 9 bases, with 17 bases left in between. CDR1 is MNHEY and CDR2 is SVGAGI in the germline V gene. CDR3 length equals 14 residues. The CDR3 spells CASSPDTNPGPQHF. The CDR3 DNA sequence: TGTGCCAGCAGTCCGGACACTAACCCTGGGCCCCAGCATTTT.

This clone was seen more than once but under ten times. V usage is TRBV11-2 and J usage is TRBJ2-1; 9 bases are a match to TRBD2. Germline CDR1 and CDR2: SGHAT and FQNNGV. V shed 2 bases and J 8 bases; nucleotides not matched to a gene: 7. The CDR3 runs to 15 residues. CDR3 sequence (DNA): TGTGCCAGCAGCTTACTTGGCGGGGGGGCAGATGAGCAGTTCTTC. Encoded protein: CASSLLGGGADEQFF.

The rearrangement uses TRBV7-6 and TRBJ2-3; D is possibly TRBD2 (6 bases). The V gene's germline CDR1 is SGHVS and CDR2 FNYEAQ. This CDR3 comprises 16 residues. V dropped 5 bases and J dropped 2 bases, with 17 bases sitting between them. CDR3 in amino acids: CASSLTQLATTDTQYF. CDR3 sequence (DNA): TGTGCCAGCAGCCTAACCCAACTAGCAACCACAGATACGCAGTATTTT.

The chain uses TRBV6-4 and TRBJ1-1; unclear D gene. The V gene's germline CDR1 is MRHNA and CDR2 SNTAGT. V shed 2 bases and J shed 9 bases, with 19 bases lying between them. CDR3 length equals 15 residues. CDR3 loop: CASSDGSGGKEQAFF. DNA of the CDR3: TGTGCCAGCAGTGACGGGTCCGGCGGGAAAGAACAAGCTTTCTTT.

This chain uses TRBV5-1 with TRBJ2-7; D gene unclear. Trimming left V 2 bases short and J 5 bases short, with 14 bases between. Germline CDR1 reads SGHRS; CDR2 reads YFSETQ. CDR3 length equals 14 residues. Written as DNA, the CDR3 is TGCGCCAGCAGCTTTGGGCCAGAAAAGGACGAGCAGTACTTC. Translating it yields CASSFGPEKDEQYF.

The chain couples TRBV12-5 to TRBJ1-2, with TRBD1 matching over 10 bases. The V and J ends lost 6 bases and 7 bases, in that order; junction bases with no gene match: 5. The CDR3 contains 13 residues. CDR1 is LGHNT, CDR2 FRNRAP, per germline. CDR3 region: CASGRTGGLGYTF. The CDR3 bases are TGTGCTAGTGGGCGGACAGGGGGTCTTGGCTACACCTTC.

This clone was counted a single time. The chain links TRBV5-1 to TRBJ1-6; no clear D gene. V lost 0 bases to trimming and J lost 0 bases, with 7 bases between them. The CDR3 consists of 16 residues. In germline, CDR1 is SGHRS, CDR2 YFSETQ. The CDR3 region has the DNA TGCGCCAGCAGCTTGGTTTCGAGCTCCTATAATTCACCCCTCCACTTT. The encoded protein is CASSLVSSSYNSPLHF.

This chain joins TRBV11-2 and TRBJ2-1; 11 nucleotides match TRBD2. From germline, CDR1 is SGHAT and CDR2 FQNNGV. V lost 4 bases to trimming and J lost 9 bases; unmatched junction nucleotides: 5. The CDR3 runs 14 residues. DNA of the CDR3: TGTGCCAGCAGCTCTGGGACTAGCGGTCGTGAGCAGTTCTTC. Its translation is CASSSGTSGREQFF.

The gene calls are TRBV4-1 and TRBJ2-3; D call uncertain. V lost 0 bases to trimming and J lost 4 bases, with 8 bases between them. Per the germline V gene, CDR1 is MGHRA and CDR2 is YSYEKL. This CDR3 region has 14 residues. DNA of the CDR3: TGCGCCAGCAGCCAAGACAGTTTCGCAGATACGCAGTATTTT. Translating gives CASSQDSFADTQYF.

The CDR3 DNA reads as TGTGCCAGCAGCGTAGGTGTAAGCAATCAGCCCCAGCATTTT. Its protein is CASSVGVSNQPQHF. V usage is TRBV9 and J usage is TRBJ1-5, with D unclear. V lost 0 bases and J 1 base, leaving 5 bases between the germline ends. Germline lookup yields CDR1 SGDLS and CDR2 YYNGEE. The CDR3 extends over 14 amino acids.

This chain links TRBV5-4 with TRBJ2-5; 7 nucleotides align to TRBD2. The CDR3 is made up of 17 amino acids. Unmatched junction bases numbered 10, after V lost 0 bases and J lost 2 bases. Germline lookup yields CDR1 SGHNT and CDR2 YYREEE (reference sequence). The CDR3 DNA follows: TGTGCCAGCAGCTTGGCCAATTTGCGGGGGAATCAAGAGACCCAGTACTTC. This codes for CASSLANLRGNQETQYF.

CDR3 bases: TGTGCCAGCAGTTACTCCCATAATCAGCCCCAGCATTTT. Translated, it gives CASSYSHNQPQHF. The rearrangement links TRBV6-5 to TRBJ1-5; D remains ambiguous. V was cut by 0 bases and J by 4 bases, with 4 bases left in between. The V gene's germline CDR1 is MNHEY and CDR2 SVGAGI. This CDR3 has 13 residues.

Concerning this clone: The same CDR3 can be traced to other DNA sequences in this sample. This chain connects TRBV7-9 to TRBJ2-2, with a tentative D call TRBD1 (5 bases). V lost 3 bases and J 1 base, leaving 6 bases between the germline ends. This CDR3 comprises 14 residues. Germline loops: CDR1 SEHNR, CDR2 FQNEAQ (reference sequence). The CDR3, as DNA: TGTGCCAGCAGCTTGACAGTGAACACCGGGGAGCTGTTTTTT. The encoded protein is CASSLTVNTGELFF.

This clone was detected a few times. The CDR3 coding sequence is TGTGCCAGCAGCGCCCACGGGGGGACAGGGACGTCCGAGCAGTACTTC. Residues: CASSAHGGTGTSEQYF. The V gene is TRBV9, the J gene TRBJ2-7; 9 bases map to TRBD1. The junction had 13 bases not matched to a gene; V was cut back by 3 bases and J by 6 bases. The CDR3 is made up of 16 amino acids. Per germline, CDR1 SGDLS and CDR2 YYNGEE. The full variable domain, completed using reference TRBV9 and TRBJ2-7, is DSGVTQTPKHLITATGQRVTLRCSPRSGDLSVYWYQQSLDQGLQFLIQYYNGEERAKGNILERFSAQQFPDLHSELNLSSLELGDSALYFCASSAHGGTGTSEQYFGPGTRLTVT.

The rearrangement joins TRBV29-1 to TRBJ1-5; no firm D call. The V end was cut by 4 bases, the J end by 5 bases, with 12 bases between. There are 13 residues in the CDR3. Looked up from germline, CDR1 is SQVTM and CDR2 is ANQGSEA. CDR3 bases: TGCAGCGTTGGCCCCGCGCCTTATCAGCCCCAGCATTTT. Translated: CSVGPAPYQPQHF.

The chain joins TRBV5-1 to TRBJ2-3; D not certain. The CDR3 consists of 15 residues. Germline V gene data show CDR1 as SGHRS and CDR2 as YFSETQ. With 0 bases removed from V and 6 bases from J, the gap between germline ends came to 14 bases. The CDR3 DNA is TGCGCCAGCAGCTTGGCGCGTAGGCTGGAGGATACGCAGTATTTT. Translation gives CASSLARRLEDTQYF.

CDR3 DNA sequence: TGTGCCAGCAGCCCATTTGGGGACAAGTCCTACACTGAAGCTTTCTTT. The encoded protein is CASSPFGDKSYTEAFF. This chain connects TRBV13 to TRBJ1-1, with D perhaps TRBD1 (6 bases). Germline V gives CDR1 PRHDT, CDR2 FYEKMQ (reference sequence). The CDR3 covers 16 residues. Trimming stripped 5 bases from V and 3 bases from J, with 19 bases between.

The CDR3 reads CASSIGGTDQETQYF. CDR3 DNA sequence: TGTGCCAGTAGTATAGGGGGGACAGACCAAGAGACCCAGTACTTC. This chain connects TRBV19 to TRBJ2-5, with 7 bases lining up with TRBD1. Germline values: CDR1 LNHDA, CDR2 SQIVND (reference sequence). V was clipped by 1 base and J by 0 bases; unmatched bases: 2. This CDR3 comprises 15 residues. Full variable domain (outside the CDR3, taken from reference TRBV19 and TRBJ2-5): DGGITQSPKYLFRKEGQNVTLSCEQNLNHDAMYWYRQDPGQGLRLIYYSQIVNDFQKGDIAEGYSVSREKKESFPLTVTSAQKNPTAFYLCASSIGGTDQETQYFGPGTRLLVL.

This chain's CDR3 is CASSQVPGGTGNTIYF. CDR3 nucleotides: TGTGCCAGCAGCCAAGTCCCAGGGGGCACTGGAAACACCATATATTTT. The chain joins TRBV4-2 to TRBJ1-3; 8 nucleotides agree with TRBD1. Germline trimming cut 1 base from V and 2 bases from J; bases unmatched to any gene: 4. There are 16 residues in the CDR3. Germline lookup yields CDR1 LGHNA and CDR2 YNFKEQ.

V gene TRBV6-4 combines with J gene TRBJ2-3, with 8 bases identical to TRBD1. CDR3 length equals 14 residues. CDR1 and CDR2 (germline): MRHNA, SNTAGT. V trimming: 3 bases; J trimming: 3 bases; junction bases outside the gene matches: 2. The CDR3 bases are TGTGCCAGCAGTGAAGGACAGGGAACAGATACGCAGTATTTT. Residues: CASSEGQGTDTQYF.

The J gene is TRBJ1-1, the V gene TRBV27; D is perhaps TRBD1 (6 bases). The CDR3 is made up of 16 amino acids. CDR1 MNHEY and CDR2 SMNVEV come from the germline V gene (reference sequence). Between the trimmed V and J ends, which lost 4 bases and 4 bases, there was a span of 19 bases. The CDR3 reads CASSSDLGRGVTEAFF. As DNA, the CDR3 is TGTGCCAGCAGTTCCGACTTGGGGAGGGGGGTCACTGAAGCTTTCTTT.

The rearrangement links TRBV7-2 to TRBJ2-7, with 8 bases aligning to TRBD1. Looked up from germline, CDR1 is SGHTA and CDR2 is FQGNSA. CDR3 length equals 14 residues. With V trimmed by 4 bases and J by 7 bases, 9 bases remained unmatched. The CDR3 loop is CASSSLRQGREQYF. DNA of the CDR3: TGTGCCAGCAGCTCCTTAAGACAGGGGCGGGAGCAGTACTTC.

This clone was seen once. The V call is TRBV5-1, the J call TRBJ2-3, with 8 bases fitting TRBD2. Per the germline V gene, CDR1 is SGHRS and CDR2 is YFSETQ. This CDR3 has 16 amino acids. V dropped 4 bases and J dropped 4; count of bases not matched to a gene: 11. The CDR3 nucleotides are TGCGCCAGCAGCCCCACTCGGGGGGGGCCATCAGATACGCAGTATTTT. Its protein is CASSPTRGGPSDTQYF.

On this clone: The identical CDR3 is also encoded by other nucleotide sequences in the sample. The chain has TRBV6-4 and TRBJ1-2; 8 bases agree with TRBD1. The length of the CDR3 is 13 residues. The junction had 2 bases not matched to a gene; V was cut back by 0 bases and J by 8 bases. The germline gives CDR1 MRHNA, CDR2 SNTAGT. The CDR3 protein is CASSDSTGGGYTF. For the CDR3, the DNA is TGTGCCAGCAGTGACTCAACAGGGGGGGGCTACACCTTC.

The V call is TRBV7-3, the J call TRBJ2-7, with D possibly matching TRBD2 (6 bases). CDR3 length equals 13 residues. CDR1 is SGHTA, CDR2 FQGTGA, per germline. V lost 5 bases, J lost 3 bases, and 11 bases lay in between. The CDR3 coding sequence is TGTGCCAGCAGCCTGGGACTGGGCTACGAGCAGTACTTC. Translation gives CASSLGLGYEQYF.